This T cell receptor beta chain was observed in a study of T-cell memory formation after mild COVID-19 (dated by TCRdb to the early 2020s). Concerning the study at large: TCR sequence clusters from the two donors were found to be largely donor specific. In a couple of donors, T-cell clones that expanded and contracted after mild COVID-19 were tracked by sequencing TCRalpha and TCRbeta repertoires over time. Two young, previously healthy adult volunteers made up the cohort, one male and one female. Results and caveats for the whole study, not just this receptor: Only two mild cases were covered in the study, and larger cohorts including severe cases with pre-infection samples were considered necessary. Clones contracting from day 15 to 85 had balanced CD4/CD8 phenotypes, while a second wave expanding from day 15 to 37 was biased towards CD4+. Contracting CD4+ clones were found mainly in CM and EM memory subsets, while CD8+ clones were enriched in EMRA. Some responding clones were detected in pre-infection memory, suggesting pre-existing cross-reactive memory T cells joined the SARS-CoV-2 response. The second-wave clones that peaked on day 37 were not confirmed to be SARS-CoV-2 specific.

TCRdb lists the instrument as Illumina NovaSeq 6000. TCRalpha and TCRbeta cDNA libraries were constructed by 5'RACE with constant-segment primers, with sample barcodes and unique molecular identifiers being introduced. RNA was extracted from every sample with Trizol reagent. Libraries were amplified in two PCR steps, with a second sample barcode and Illumina TruSeq adapters added in the second step. Libraries were sequenced on an Illumina NovaSeq with 2 x 150 bp paired-end reads. The paper's processing steps were these. With migec v1.2.7, reads were demultiplexed and then collapsed into UMI-guided consensus sequences. With mixcr v2.1.11, UMI consensuses were aligned to TRA and TRB V and J templates and assembled into clonotypes. A clonotype was counted as expanded or contracted only when both edgeR and NoisET called the clonotype significant, with the noise models trained on biological replicates. For edgeR calls, the thresholds were a false discovery rate-adjusted p below 0.01 and a log2 fold-change of 1. As an exploratory analysis of dynamics, max-normalized trajectories of the 1000 most abundant clonotypes were examined with PCA combined with hierarchical clustering. Separately sequenced CD4+ and CD8+ repertoires were used to assign a CD4 or CD8 phenotype to each responding clone. The public reads were reprocessed in TCRdb via fastp at Q25 and MiXCR, keeping in-frame beta chains. Rows are combined by CDR3 protein, so each entry shows the most common genes and DNA. The V and J calls, along with clone size, are taken from TCRdb and not from the paper's own processing. This sample is represented by some 210,000 distinct CDR3 sequences; around 30% of them were singletons. The ten biggest clones cover about an eighth of the sample.

The junction shows trimming of 7 bases on V and 3 bases on J, plus 8 bases between the germline ends. The germline V gene sets CDR1 to KGHDR and CDR2 to SFDVKD. Including the terminal cysteine and phenylalanine, the CDR3 comprises 13 residues. The CDR3 DNA has 39 bases and is translated from base 1. Ficoll-Paque density gradient centrifugation was the method used to isolate PBMCs. This clonotype was found once. Its antigen is currently not known. Base quality data are lacking; no much larger clone is found one base away. Sequenced sample: PBMCs or a T cell subset sorted from them (not recorded which). This receptor was obtained from an adult woman who had mild COVID-19 (a few samples of this study predate the infection). The sample titles of this study are shuffled in the database, so cell type and time point are left out; the donor was told from shared clones. The rearranged segments are TRBV24-1 and TRBJ2-2; TRBD1 is perhaps the D gene, given 6 matching bases. This receptor has the CDR3 CATRQGDTGELFF. The nucleotides are TGTGCCACCAGACAGGGTGACACCGGGGAGCTGTTTTTT.